This TCR beta chain appears in the sequencing data of a study of blood T cell repertoires in COVID-19. In the study overall: Spain, Italy and the United States supplied samples that represented acute and convalescent COVID-19. In each case, the material was cDNA or gDNA derived from T cells, B-cell-depleted T cells, or PBMCs.

This clone has only one observation. This CDR3 region has 16 residues. In germline, CDR1 is SGHTA, CDR2 FQGNSA. Deletions cut 4 bases from V and 6 bases from J, with 16 bases between. Measured with immunoSEQ multiplex PCR; TCRdb has only the in-frame clones, and not every one. This repertoire shows approximately 400,000 clones, just over 90% found once; its top ten account for roughly 0.86%. Cohort assignment relied on participant-reported clinical history. The source material was PBMCs or T cells enriched from blood (not recorded which). The V and J genes are TRBV7-2 and TRBJ1-6; tentative D call: TRBD1 (6 bases). The sequence derives from a woman in her thirties or forties who had been exposed to COVID-19. The CDR3 here is CASSSQGPGFNSPLHF. The CDR3 DNA reads TGTGCCAGCAGCTCACAGGGTCCTGGCTTTAATTCACCCCTCCACTTT.